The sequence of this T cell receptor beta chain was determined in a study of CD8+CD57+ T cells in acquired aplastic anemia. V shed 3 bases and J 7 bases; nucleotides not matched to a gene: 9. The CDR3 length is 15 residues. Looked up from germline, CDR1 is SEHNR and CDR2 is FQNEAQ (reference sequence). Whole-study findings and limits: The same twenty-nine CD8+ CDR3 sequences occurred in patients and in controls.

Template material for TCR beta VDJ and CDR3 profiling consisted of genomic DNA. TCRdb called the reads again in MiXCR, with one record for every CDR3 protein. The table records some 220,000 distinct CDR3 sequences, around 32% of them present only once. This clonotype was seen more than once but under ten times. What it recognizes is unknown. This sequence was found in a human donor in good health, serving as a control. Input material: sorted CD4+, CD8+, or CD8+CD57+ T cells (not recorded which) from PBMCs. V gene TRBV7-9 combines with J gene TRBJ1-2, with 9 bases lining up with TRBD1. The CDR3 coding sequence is TGTGCCAGCAGCTTTGACAGGGGGGTCACCTGTGGCTACACCTTC. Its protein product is CASSFDRGVTCGYTF.